Described below is a single TCR beta chain sequence and its context. Its antigen remains unknown. The data were taken from a study of cytomegalovirus exposure and HLA in healthy donors. PCR was performed using 60 Vbeta and 13 Jbeta primers. Sequenced by immunoSEQ multiplex PCR; TCRdb stores in-frame clones only, minus some. The sample shows under 200,000 clones, and 6.5% sits with its ten largest clones. The CDR3 contains 14 residues. The germline V gene has CDR1 ENHRY and CDR2 SYGVKD. With 7 bases removed from V and 2 bases from J, the gap between germline ends came to 14 bases. General study points: Later analysis found that TCR beta chains associated with HLA were more clonally expanded than other, equally common chains.

This chain joins TRBV10-3 and TRBJ1-1; D is unclear. The clonotype originates from a man between 25 and 39 years old in good health and CMV-seronegative. Input material: PBMCs. The CDR3 nucleotides read TGTGCCATCAAGTTTGAGGAACTAAACACTGAAGCTTTCTTT. Amino acid sequence: CAIKFEELNTEAFF.